A selection of T cell receptor beta chains follows, all from one sample in a study of blood T cell repertoires in COVID-19. Generated by immunoSEQ multiplex PCR, the TCRdb table keeps only in-frame clones and is missing some. The data hold about 96,000 clones, with around three quarters observed a single time. The sample taken for sequencing was peripheral blood. The origin of the receptors is a man aged 50 to 60 who had recovered from COVID-19. CDR3s include the opening cysteine and the closing phenylalanine or tryptophan. D genes are given only for firm matches. Where a row states a size, it is once, few, many or the class of an expanded clone; other rows omit it.

V	J	D	size	CDR3	DNA
TRBV11-2	TRBJ1-2	.	.	CASSLTPYYGYTF	TGTGCCAGCAGCTTAACACCTTACTATGGCTACACCTTC
TRBV7-8	TRBJ1-3	TRBD1	.	CASRPAGGGFSGNTIYF	TGTGCCAGCAGACCCGCAGGGGGCGGTTTCTCTGGAAACACCATATATTTT
TRBV7-6	TRBJ2-7	TRBD2	many	CASSKTSGTYEQYF	TGTGCCAGCAGCAAGACTAGCGGGACCTACGAGCAGTACTTC
TRBV7-2	TRBJ1-5	.	once	CASSLDRSNQPQHF	TGTGCCAGCAGCCTAGACAGGAGCAATCAGCCCCAGCATTTT
TRBV7-9	TRBJ2-1	.	.	CASSSLALEQFF	TGTGCCAGCAGCTCACTAGCATTAGAGCAGTTCTTC
TRBV30	TRBJ1-3	TRBD1	.	CAWSGRDRSSGNTIYF	TGTGCCTGGAGTGGCCGGGACAGATCCTCTGGAAACACCATATATTTT
TRBV11-2	TRBJ1-3	.	.	CASSLATGISGNTIYF	TGTGCCAGCAGCTTAGCCACAGGGATTTCTGGAAACACCATATATTTT
TRBV3-1/TRBV3-2	TRBJ2-7	.	few	CASSSRQYEQYF	TGTGCCAGCAGTAGCAGACAGTACGAGCAGTACTTC
TRBV3-1/TRBV3-2	TRBJ2-2	.	once	CASSRTGYTGELFF	TGTGCCAGCAGCCGAACAGGGTATACCGGGGAGCTGTTTTTT
TRBV2	TRBJ2-5	.	.	CASNPFGMRETQYF	TGTGCCAGCAACCCCTTCGGGATGCGAGAGACCCAGTACTTC
TRBV5-1	TRBJ2-5	.	.	CASSLGVAVYQETQYF	TGCGCCAGCAGCTTGGGGGTAGCGGTGTACCAAGAGACCCAGTACTTC
TRBV30	TRBJ1-2	.	.	CATGRDYGYTF	TGTGCCACAGGGAGAGACTATGGCTACACCTTC
TRBV11-2	TRBJ2-7	.	.	CASTPGSLGEQYF	TGTGCCAGCACCCCGGGGAGCCTAGGGGAGCAGTACTTC
TRBV11-3	TRBJ2-3	TRBD2	.	CASSLGEREATSADTQYF	TGTGCCAGCAGCTTAGGGGAGCGGGAGGCCACGTCGGCAGATACGCAGTATTTT
TRBV9	TRBJ2-7	TRBD1	.	CASSAGQEEQYF	TGTGCCAGCAGCGCCGGACAGGAAGAGCAGTACTTC